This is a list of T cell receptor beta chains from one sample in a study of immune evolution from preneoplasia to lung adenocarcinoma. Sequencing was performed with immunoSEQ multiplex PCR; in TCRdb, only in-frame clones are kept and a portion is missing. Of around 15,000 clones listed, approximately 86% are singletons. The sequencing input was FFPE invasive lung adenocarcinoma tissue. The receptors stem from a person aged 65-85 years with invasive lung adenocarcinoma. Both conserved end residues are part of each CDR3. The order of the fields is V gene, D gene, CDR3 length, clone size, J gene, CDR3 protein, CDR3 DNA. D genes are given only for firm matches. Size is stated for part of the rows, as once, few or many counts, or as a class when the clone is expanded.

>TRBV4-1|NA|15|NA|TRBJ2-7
CASSQDPTATYEQYF
TGCGCCAGCAGCCAAGATCCGACAGCTACCTACGAGCAGTACTTC
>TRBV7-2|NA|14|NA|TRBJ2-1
CASSTIAGSNEQFF
TGTGCCAGCAGTACCATTGCCGGGAGTAATGAGCAGTTCTTC
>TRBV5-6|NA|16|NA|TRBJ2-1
CASSLVAGRSYNEQFF
TGTGCCAGCAGCTTGGTTGCGGGAAGGTCCTACAATGAGCAGTTCTTC
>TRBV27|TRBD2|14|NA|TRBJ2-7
CASSKGLGSYEQYF
TGTGCCAGCAGTAAGGGACTAGGCTCCTACGAGCAGTACTTC
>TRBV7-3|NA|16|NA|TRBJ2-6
CASSSGSISGANVLTF
TGTGCCAGCAGCTCCGGATCTATCTCTGGGGCCAACGTCCTGACTTTC
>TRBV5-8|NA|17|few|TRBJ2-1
CASKYQRTTGSYNEQFF
TGTGCCAGCAAATATCAAAGGACAACGGGATCCTACAATGAGCAGTTCTTC
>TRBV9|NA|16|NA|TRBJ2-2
CASSVASGVLAGELFF
TGTGCCAGCAGCGTAGCTTCGGGAGTTTTGGCCGGGGAGCTGTTTTTT
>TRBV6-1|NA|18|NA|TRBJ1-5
CASSEPGRARTAGQPQHF
TGTGCCAGCAGTGAACCGGGCAGGGCTCGAACAGCAGGTCAGCCCCAGCATTTT
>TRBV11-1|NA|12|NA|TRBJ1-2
CASSLEGIGYTF
TGTGCCAGCAGCTTAGAAGGGATCGGCTACACCTTC
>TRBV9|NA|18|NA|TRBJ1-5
CASSVHRRSALSNQPQHF
TGTGCCAGCAGCGTACACCGGCGGTCGGCCCTTAGCAATCAGCCCCAGCATTTT
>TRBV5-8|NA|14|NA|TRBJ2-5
CASSSREIQETQYF
TGTGCCAGCAGCTCCCGGGAAATCCAAGAGACCCAGTACTTC
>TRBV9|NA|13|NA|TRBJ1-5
CASSADTYQPQHF
TGTGCCAGCAGCGCCGACACCTATCAGCCCCAGCATTTT
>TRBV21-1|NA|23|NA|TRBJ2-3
CASSTPGTGSFRGPTNATDTQYF
TGTGCCAGCAGCACCCCTGGGACAGGGAGTTTCCGCGGGCCCACTAACGCCACAGATACGCAGTATTTT
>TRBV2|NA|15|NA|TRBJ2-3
CASSRGGPRTDTQYF
TGTGCCAGCAGTCGGGGAGGCCCTCGCACAGATACGCAGTATTTT
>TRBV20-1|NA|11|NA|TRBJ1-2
CSARDFDRYTF
TGCAGTGCTAGAGATTTTGATCGGTACACCTTC